The 30 T cell receptor beta chains reported below all come from one sample, sequenced in a study of CD8+ T cells in alopecia areata. Reverse transcription of extracted RNA yielded cDNA, which provided the sequencing template. TCRdb's table, derived via immunoSEQ multiplex PCR, lists solely in-frame clones and lacks some. In the table there are approximately 210,000 clones, approximately 70% of which are singletons. As to treatment: oral pan-JAK inhibitor, 5-10 mg twice daily. Sample: CD4+ T cells sorted from blood, taken at week 44, from a patient treated with tofacitinib. Every receptor here comes from a human donor with alopecia areata.

The chain joins TRBV6-5 to TRBJ2-3; D possibly corresponds to TRBD2 (5 bases). CDR1 and CDR2 from the germline V gene are MNHEY and SVGAGI. The CDR3 is 14 amino acids. V dropped 5 bases and J dropped 8 bases, with 17 bases sitting between them. Here the CDR3 DNA reads TGTGCCAGCAGTACAGCGGTCCTTAGAAGTACGCAGTATTTT. Translation gives CASSTAVLRSTQYF.

This clone was observed a few times. The CDR3 DNA reads TGTGCCAGCAGCTTAGGAGGGGCCCAAGGGATTCCACAGTACTTC. Protein sequence: CASSLGGAQGIPQYF. This rearrangement joins TRBV7-8 to TRBJ2-7; D tentatively fits TRBD1 or TRBD2 (5 bases each). V dropped 1 base and J dropped 10 bases, with 20 bases sitting between them. Germline V lookup: CDR1 SGHVS, CDR2 FQNEAQ. CDR3 length: 15 amino acids.

This clone has a handful of counts. This chain links TRBV11-2 with TRBJ2-3; the D is unclear. Looked up from germline, CDR1 is SGHAT and CDR2 is FQNNGV. Trimming left V 7 bases short and J 4 bases short, with 12 bases between. The CDR3 extends over 13 amino acids. The CDR3 loop is CASNNLGPDTQYF. CDR3 coding DNA: TGTGCCAGCAACAACCTTGGGCCAGATACGCAGTATTTT.

The J gene is TRBJ1-2, the V gene TRBV29-1; 7 bases agree with TRBD1. In germline, CDR1 is SQVTM, CDR2 ANQGSEA. V lost 3 bases and J lost 2; bases outside the gene matches: 15. The CDR3 covers 17 residues. The CDR3 DNA is TGCAGCGTTGACATCGAGGGGGCCTACCGAAGAAACTATGGCTACACCTTC. Protein product: CSVDIEGAYRRNYGYTF.

The genes are TRBV2 and TRBJ2-1; no clear D. The germline V and J ends were trimmed by 4 bases and 5 bases, with 21 bases remaining between them. The CDR3 consists of 17 residues. The germline V gene encodes CDR1 SNHLY and CDR2 FYNNEI. In DNA form, the CDR3 reads TGTGCCAGCAGTGGTTGGAAGGCTTCCCCTTGGAACAATGAGCAGTTCTTC. This translates into CASSGWKASPWNNEQFF.

This clone was counted a few times. This chain uses TRBV14 with TRBJ2-3; no clear D. The CDR3 loop spans 14 amino acids. In germline, CDR1 is SGHDN, CDR2 FVKESK. V lost 2 bases and J lost 6, with 12 bases in between. CDR3 sequence reads: CASSQPLPWDTQYF. The CDR3 DNA reads as TGTGCCAGCAGCCAACCTCTCCCTTGGGATACGCAGTATTTT.

The chain uses TRBV7-2 and TRBJ2-2, with 8 bases lining up with TRBD1. The V segment lost 1 base and the J segment 7 bases; nucleotides outside the gene matches: 8. The CDR3 is 16 amino acids. Germline V gene data show CDR1 as SGHTA and CDR2 as FQGNSA. The CDR3 here is CASSLGTGFIGGELFF. In DNA, the CDR3 is TGTGCCAGCAGCTTAGGGACAGGGTTTATCGGCGGGGAGCTGTTTTTT.

This sequence joins TRBV18 and TRBJ1-1; 7 nucleotides agree with TRBD1. Unmatched junction bases numbered 1, after V lost 5 bases and J lost 1 base. This CDR3 contains 13 residues. Per germline, CDR1 KGHSH and CDR2 LQKENI. This chain's CDR3 is CASSTGENTEAFF. CDR3 DNA sequence: TGTGCCAGCTCAACAGGGGAGAACACTGAAGCTTTCTTT. Full variable domain (outside the CDR3, taken from reference TRBV18 and TRBJ1-1): NAGVMQNPRHLVRRRGQEARLRCSPMKGHSHVYWYRQLPEEGLKFMVYLQKENIIDESGMPKERFSAEFPKEGPSILRIQQVVRGDSAAYFCASSTGENTEAFFGQGTRLTVV.

The chain uses TRBV4-3 and TRBJ1-2; D is possibly TRBD1 (6 bases). Looked up from germline, CDR1 is LGHNA and CDR2 is YSLEER. This CDR3 has 13 residues. Trimming pared 1 base from V and 5 bases from J, leaving 8 bases between. The CDR3 region has the DNA TGCGCCAGCAGCCAAGGGGGGGCATATGGCTACACCTTC. Translating it yields CASSQGGAYGYTF.

This clone was detected a few times. The chain employs TRBV7-2 and TRBJ2-5, with D hard to call. The DNA end is more similar to TRBJ2-7, so the J call may be wrong. The germline V gene encodes CDR1 SGHTA and CDR2 FQGNSA. The CDR3 sequence is 12 residues long. Here the CDR3 reads CASSLVGYEQYF. CDR3 nucleotides: TGTGCCAGCAGCTTAGTGGGCTACGAGCAGTACTTC.

The CDR3 DNA reads TGTGCCAGCAGCTTGGGACAAAATAGCAATCAGCCCCAGCATTTT. As protein: CASSLGQNSNQPQHF. The V call is TRBV7-9, the J call TRBJ1-5, with D maybe TRBD1 (6 bases). V gave up 3 bases and J gave up 0 bases, with 9 bases separating them. The CDR3 is 15 amino acids. Germline V gives CDR1 SEHNR, CDR2 FQNEAQ (reference sequence). The full variable domain, completed using reference TRBV7-9 and TRBJ1-5, is DTGVSQNPRHKITKRGQNVTFRCDPISEHNRLYWYRQTLGQGPEFLTYFQNEAQLEKSRLLSDRFSAERPKGSFSTLEIQRTEQGDSAMYLCASSLGQNSNQPQHFGDGTRLSIL.

The rearrangement uses TRBV30 and TRBJ2-3; perhaps TRBD2 as D (6 bases). CDR3 length: 17 residues. V was shortened by 5 bases and J by 3 bases, with 24 bases between the two germline ends. The germline V gene encodes CDR1 GTSNPN and CDR2 SVGIG (reference sequence). The CDR3 sequence is CAWLQKAGSGLTDTQYF. CDR3 bases: TGTGCCTGGCTCCAGAAAGCAGGCAGCGGGCTGACAGATACGCAGTATTTT.

As regards this clone: Different DNA sequences within this sample yield the same CDR3. J is TRBJ1-5 and V is TRBV5-1; no clear D. There are 14 residues in the CDR3. Germline assignment: CDR1 SGHRS and CDR2 YFSETQ. Trimming left V 0 bases short and J 3 bases short, with 7 bases between. CDR3 DNA: TGCGCCAGCAGCTTGGACAGCCTCAATCAGCCCCAGCATTTT. Its protein is CASSLDSLNQPQHF.

The chain recombines TRBV2 with TRBJ2-2; TRBD2 agrees at 11 bases. V shed 6 bases and J 2 bases; nucleotides not matched to a gene: 8. CDR1 SNHLY and CDR2 FYNNEI come from the germline V gene. The CDR3 spans 17 residues. The CDR3 protein is CASRGWGLAANTGELFF. CDR3 bases: TGTGCCAGCAGGGGTTGGGGACTAGCGGCAAACACCGGGGAGCTGTTTTTT.

This rearrangement joins TRBV29-1 to TRBJ2-1, with D tentatively TRBD1 (5 bases). The CDR3 has 14 residues. Trimming pared 3 bases from V and 8 bases from J, leaving 17 bases between. Germline values: CDR1 SQVTM, CDR2 ANQGSEA. This CDR3 reads CSVEVRVLGDEQFF. In DNA form, the CDR3 reads TGCAGCGTTGAGGTCAGGGTCCTTGGGGATGAGCAGTTCTTC.

The V gene is TRBV5-1, the J gene TRBJ2-1; 9 bases map to TRBD1. Germline trimming cut 2 bases from V and 5 bases from J; bases unmatched to any gene: 2. Germline V gene lookup returns CDR1 SGHRS and CDR2 YFSETQ. The CDR3 consists of 14 residues. The CDR3 bases are TGCGCCAGCAGCTTTGACAGGGGGAACAATGAGCAGTTCTTC. It is translated as CASSFDRGNNEQFF.

This clone appeared a few times. This chain uses TRBV10-3 with TRBJ1-1; D gene ambiguous. This CDR3 comprises 14 residues. Germline CDR1 is ENHRY and CDR2 is SYGVKD. Deletions cut 6 bases from V and 2 bases from J, with 13 bases between. CDR3 region: CAIRLTHENTEAFF. CDR3 nucleotides: TGTGCCATCAGACTTACACACGAAAACACTGAAGCTTTCTTT.

This clone has a handful of counts. This sequence joins TRBV5-1 and TRBJ2-1; TRBD1 matches 9 bases. Germline values: CDR1 SGHRS, CDR2 YFSETQ. The CDR3 consists of 15 residues. The V segment lost 4 bases and the J segment 7 bases; nucleotides outside the gene matches: 9. The CDR3 sequence: CASSTGGVQGNEQFF. The CDR3 DNA sequence: TGCGCCAGCAGCACAGGGGGCGTTCAGGGGAATGAGCAGTTCTTC.

The J gene is TRBJ1-2, the V gene TRBV27; D might be TRBD1 (5 bases). CDR1 is MNHEY and CDR2 is SMNVEV in the germline V gene (reference sequence). Trimming left V 7 bases short and J 3 bases short, with 15 bases between. The CDR3 is 14 amino acids. The CDR3 sequence is CASTQGLGYYGYTF. CDR3 bases: TGTGCCAGCACGCAGGGTTTAGGATACTATGGCTACACCTTC.

The chain combines TRBV6-6 with TRBJ1-6; D gene unclear. V was clipped by 3 bases and J by 10 bases, with 4 bases between them. The CDR3 is 11 amino acids. The V gene's germline CDR1 is MNHNY and CDR2 SVGAGI (reference sequence). CDR3 sequence (DNA): TGTGCCAGCAGTTATCAATCACCCCTCCACTTT. This gives the protein CASSYQSPLHF.

The gene calls are TRBV29-1 and TRBJ2-5; D call uncertain. V was trimmed by 7 bases and J by 5 bases, leaving 11 bases between them. Germline V CDR1 and CDR2: SQVTM, ANQGSEA. The CDR3 has 11 residues. The CDR3 here is CSGQRVETQYF. In DNA, the CDR3 is TGCAGCGGACAACGCGTGGAGACCCAGTACTTC.

The CDR3 nucleotides are TGTGCCAGCAGTTCCCCCCCATACGAGCAGTACTTC. It translates to CASSSPPYEQYF. The chain recombines TRBV28 with TRBJ2-7, with no clear D. This CDR3 comprises 12 residues. Germline values: CDR1 MDHEN, CDR2 SYDVKM. Trimming pared 4 bases from V and 4 bases from J, leaving 8 bases between. Drawing the rest from reference TRBV28 and TRBJ2-7, the complete variable domain is DVKVTQSSRYLVKRTGEKVFLECVQDMDHENMFWYRQDPGLGLRLIYFSYDVKMKEKGDIPEGYSVSREKKERFSLILESASTNQTSMYLCASSSPPYEQYFGPGTRLTVT.

The chain carries TRBV11-2 and TRBJ2-5, with 8 bases aligning to TRBD2. The J segment lost 2 bases and the V segment lost 3 bases, leaving 8 bases of the junction unmatched. The CDR3 contains 16 residues. The V gene's germline CDR1 is SGHAT and CDR2 FQNNGV. The CDR3 DNA is TGTGCCAGCAGCTTTCAGCGGGGGTACAATCAAGAGACCCAGTACTTC. Translated, it gives CASSFQRGYNQETQYF.

The chain recombines TRBV25-1 with TRBJ1-1; D is unresolved. Trimming stripped 2 bases from V and 2 bases from J, with 12 bases between. Per germline, CDR1 MGHDK and CDR2 SYGVNS. CDR3 length: 15 amino acids. CDR3: CASSELIGSNTEAFF. The DNA for the CDR3 is TGTGCCAGCAGTGAACTTATCGGGAGTAACACTGAAGCTTTCTTT.

The CDR3 here is CASSQDRASSTDTQYF. In nucleotides, the CDR3 is TGCGCCAGCAGCCAAGATAGGGCTAGTAGCACAGATACGCAGTATTTT. This chain uses TRBV4-1 with TRBJ2-3; no clear D gene. This CDR3 spans 16 amino acids. The V end lost 0 bases, the J end lost 0 bases, and 10 bases lay between the germline ends. Germline V CDR1 and CDR2: MGHRA, YSYEKL.

The chain joins TRBV4-3 to TRBJ1-6, with TRBD1 matching over 8 bases. This CDR3 contains 16 residues. Germline V gene sequence: CDR1 LGHNA, CDR2 YSLEER. J was trimmed by 0 bases and V by 4 bases; bases with no gene match: 2. CDR3 nucleotide sequence: TGCGCCAGCAGCCCGGACAGGGACTCCTATAATTCACCCCTCCACTTT. Amino acid sequence: CASSPDRDSYNSPLHF.

The chain uses TRBV30 and TRBJ2-5; the D is unclear. The CDR3 covers 13 residues. CDR1 and CDR2 from the germline V gene are GTSNPN and SVGIG (reference sequence). Trimming removed 2 bases from V and 1 base from J, with 8 bases in between. CDR3 nucleotide sequence: TGTGCCTGGAGTCTTGGGTCCCAAGAGACCCAGTACTTC. It is translated as CAWSLGSQETQYF.

J is TRBJ1-1 and V is TRBV19, with D perhaps matching TRBD1 (6 bases). Per the germline V gene, CDR1 is LNHDA and CDR2 is SQIVND (reference sequence). The CDR3 runs 13 residues. V lost 7 bases and J lost 9, with 18 bases in between. This CDR3 reads CASTSLGGRKAFF. CDR3 DNA sequence: TGTGCCAGTACCTCCCTAGGGGGGAGAAAAGCTTTCTTT.

The chain is built from TRBV15 and TRBJ2-3; no clear D. Germline V gives CDR1 LNHNV, CDR2 YYDKDF (reference sequence). V lost 0 bases to trimming and J lost 1 base, with 5 bases between them. This CDR3 has 14 amino acids. The CDR3: CATSRDRGTDTQYF. In nucleotides, the CDR3 is TGTGCCACCAGCAGAGATCGAGGCACAGATACGCAGTATTTT.

The chain links TRBV23-1 to TRBJ1-2, with D possibly TRBD1 on 6 matching bases. TRBV23-1 belongs to the ORF category, with a function that is uncertain. The CDR3 loop spans 14 amino acids. The V and J ends lost 6 bases and 7 bases respectively, with 18 bases between them. CDR3 residues: CASRGEFRGRGYTF. CDR3 in DNA: TGCGCCAGCAGGGGAGAGTTCAGGGGCCGTGGCTACACCTTC.